One and the same sample provided the 29 T cell receptor beta chains below, sequenced in a study of T cell clonotyping in hematopoietic cell transplantation. The repertoire was sequenced with immunoSEQ multiplex PCR; TCRdb's copy has only in-frame clones and lacks some. The sample lists approximately 44,000 clones, around 96% occurring once. The sequencing input was peripheral blood mononuclear cells. Receptors originate from a man aged 25-45 years in good health. Some clones in this sample may be carry-over from other donors' samples.

The V gene is TRBV5-1, the J gene TRBJ2-5; 7 bases are shared with TRBD2. The CDR3 runs to 15 residues. The V and J ends lost 3 bases and 0 bases, in that order; junction bases with no gene match: 5. The germline V gene encodes CDR1 SGHRS and CDR2 YFSETQ. The CDR3 bases are TGCGCCAGCAGCTCCAGACTAGCAGACCAAGAGACCCAGTACTTC. The encoded protein is CASSSRLADQETQYF.

This sequence joins TRBV6-1 and TRBJ1-2; TRBD1 matches at 8 bases. The CDR3 contains 13 residues. Germline loops: CDR1 MNHNS, CDR2 SASEGT. V lost 6 bases and J lost 4; bases outside the gene matches: 4. CDR3 in amino acids: CASRDRAGYGYTF. The CDR3 DNA reads TGTGCCAGCAGGGACAGGGCGGGCTATGGCTACACCTTC.

The V gene is TRBV10-1, the J gene TRBJ2-4; no firm D call. V shed 6 bases and J shed 4 bases, with 4 bases lying between them. CDR1 WNHNN and CDR2 SYGVQD come from the germline V gene (reference sequence). The CDR3 runs to 11 residues. The CDR3 DNA follows: TGCGCCAGCAGGACGAAAAACATTCAGTACTTC. This codes for CASRTKNIQYF.

V gene TRBV11-1 combines with J gene TRBJ1-4; D is unclear. There are 16 residues in the CDR3. Trimming shortened V by 5 bases and J by 13 bases, and 26 bases separated the two germline ends. The germline gives CDR1 SGHAT, CDR2 FQDESV (reference sequence). CDR3 in DNA: TGTGCCAGCAGCCTCTCGAGTAGGACGACTAACGGCGGACTGTTTTTT. It encodes CASSLSSRTTNGGLFF.

The chain employs TRBV7-2 and TRBJ2-7, with D tentatively TRBD2 (6 bases). The V gene's germline CDR1 is SGHTA and CDR2 FQGNSA. The CDR3 is made up of 16 amino acids. Trimming took 5 bases from V and 0 from J, leaving 17 bases between them. DNA for the CDR3: TGTGCCAGCAGCCAAAGTCTAGCGCTGAGCTCCTACGAGCAGTACTTC. This gives the protein CASSQSLALSSYEQYF. The whole variable domain, remainder taken from reference TRBV7-2 and TRBJ2-7, is GAGVSQSPSNKVTEKGKDVELRCDPISGHTALYWYRQSLGQGLEFLIYFQGNSAPDKSGLPSDRFSAERTGGSVSTLTIQRTQQEDSAVYLCASSQSLALSSYEQYFGPGTRLTVT.

V gene TRBV6-4 combines with J gene TRBJ2-1; D is undetermined. CDR1 MRHNA and CDR2 SNTAGT come from the germline V gene. The CDR3 is 16 amino acids. The V end lost 0 bases, the J end lost 3 bases, and 12 bases lay between the germline ends. The CDR3 spells CASSDSASSYYNEQFF. The CDR3 DNA reads as TGTGCCAGCAGTGACTCGGCCTCTTCTTACTACAATGAGCAGTTCTTC.

V usage is TRBV13 and J usage is TRBJ1-1; D call uncertain. CDR3 length: 12 amino acids. Looked up from germline, CDR1 is PRHDT and CDR2 is FYEKMQ (reference sequence). The V end was cut by 5 bases, the J end by 2 bases, with 6 bases between. This chain's CDR3 is CASSGVNTEAFF. CDR3 DNA sequence: TGTGCCAGCAGCGGAGTAAACACTGAAGCTTTCTTT. Full variable domain (remainder filled in from reference TRBV13 and TRBJ1-1): AAGVIQSPRHLIKEKRETATLKCYPIPRHDTVYWYQQGPGQDPQFLISFYEKMQSDKGSIPDRFSAQQFSDYHSELNMSSLELGDSALYFCASSGVNTEAFFGQGTRLTVV.

The chain employs TRBV11-3 and TRBJ2-3; 8 nucleotides agree with TRBD1. Germline-derived CDR1 and CDR2 are SGHNT and YENEEA. Trimming cost V 5 bases and J 6 bases; bases outside gene matches: 7. CDR3 length: 14 amino acids. CDR3 DNA sequence: TGTGCCAGCAGCCTCGGACAGGGCAGCGATACGCAGTATTTT. Amino acid sequence: CASSLGQGSDTQYF.

The chain recombines TRBV7-3 with TRBJ1-5; 10 bases align to TRBD1. V lost 5 bases, J lost 5 bases, and 15 bases stayed unmatched. The CDR3 extends over 18 amino acids. Germline CDR1 and CDR2: SGHTA and FQGTGA. CDR3 DNA sequence: TGTGCCAGCAGCCGGTTAGTGAGAGGACAGGGGGATGATCAGCCCCAGCATTTT. Its translation is CASSRLVRGQGDDQPQHF.

DNA of the CDR3: TGTGCCAGCTCAGAGACAGCGCTGAACTATGGCTACACCTTC. As protein: CASSETALNYGYTF. The chain links TRBV18 to TRBJ1-2; D may be TRBD1 (5 bases). CDR3 length: 14 amino acids. Germline V lookup: CDR1 KGHSH, CDR2 LQKENI. With 5 bases removed from V and 2 bases from J, the gap between germline ends came to 12 bases.

The rearrangement links TRBV5-8 to TRBJ1-5; D unresolved. The CDR3 has 16 amino acids. Germline CDR1 reads SGHTS; CDR2 reads YDEGEE. The germline V and J ends were trimmed by 2 bases and 2 bases, with 14 bases remaining between them. CDR3 region: CASSFYRAQGNQPQHF. In DNA, the CDR3 is TGTGCCAGCAGCTTTTATAGGGCCCAGGGCAATCAGCCCCAGCATTTT.

The count of this clone is one. This chain connects TRBV9 to TRBJ2-3, with unresolved D. V lost 4 bases to trimming and J lost 5 bases, with 14 bases between them. The CDR3 spans 14 residues. Per the germline V gene, CDR1 is SGDLS and CDR2 is YYNGEE. CDR3 sequence (DNA): TGTGCCAGCAGCTCCCTGATTGCGGAAGATACGCAGTATTTT. Residues: CASSSLIAEDTQYF.

The CDR3 DNA sequence: TGTGCCAGCAGCGGCCCGGGGACGGGGAATTACGAGCAGTACTTC. It is translated as CASSGPGTGNYEQYF. The gene calls are TRBV9 and TRBJ2-7; D possibly matches TRBD1 or TRBD2 (5 bases each). Per germline, CDR1 SGDLS and CDR2 YYNGEE. The ends were cut back, 3 bases at V and 4 bases at J, with 17 bases in the middle. The CDR3 consists of 15 residues.

V gene TRBV29-1 combines with J gene TRBJ1-1; the D is unclear. V was clipped by 2 bases and J by 4 bases, with 17 bases between them. The CDR3 runs 15 residues. Germline CDR1 and CDR2: SQVTM and ANQGSEA. CDR3 region: CSVEFLARRGTEAFF. CDR3 nucleotide sequence: TGCAGCGTTGAATTTTTGGCCCGCCGGGGCACTGAAGCTTTCTTT.

The V and J genes are TRBV10-3 and TRBJ2-5, with D possibly being TRBD2 (6 bases). V lost 10 bases and J 2 bases, leaving 14 bases between the germline ends. The CDR3 has 13 amino acids. From germline, CDR1 is ENHRY and CDR2 SYGVKD. In nucleotides, the CDR3 is TGTGCCACCCGGGAGCGGGCACAAGAGACCCAGTACTTC. This gives the protein CATRERAQETQYF.

The chain recombines TRBV2 with TRBJ2-5; 9 bases fit TRBD2. From germline, CDR1 is SNHLY and CDR2 FYNNEI. This CDR3 comprises 14 residues. Trimming removed 5 bases from V and 2 bases from J; junction bases left unmatched: 3. In nucleotides, the CDR3 is TGTGCCAGCAGTAGGACTAGCGAACAAGAGACCCAGTACTTC. It translates to CASSRTSEQETQYF.

The chain carries TRBV13 and TRBJ1-6; the D is unclear. V lost 2 bases and J 7 bases, leaving 12 bases between the germline ends. CDR1 and CDR2 (germline): PRHDT, FYEKMQ (reference sequence). CDR3 length equals 15 residues. The CDR3 DNA reads as TGTGCCAGCAGCTTAACGGGCGCCGTGAATTCACCCCTCCACTTT. Translation gives CASSLTGAVNSPLHF. The complete variable domain, with remaining parts taken from reference TRBV13 and TRBJ1-6, reads AAGVIQSPRHLIKEKRETATLKCYPIPRHDTVYWYQQGPGQDPQFLISFYEKMQSDKGSIPDRFSAQQFSDYHSELNMSSLELGDSALYFCASSLTGAVNSPLHFGNGTRLTVT.

V usage is TRBV29-1 and J usage is TRBJ1-1; D uncertain. Trimming stripped 6 bases from V and 7 bases from J, with 15 bases between. The V gene's germline CDR1 is SQVTM and CDR2 ANQGSEA. This CDR3 spans 12 amino acids. CDR3: CSVHILRSEAFF. CDR3 DNA: TGCAGCGTGCACATCCTGCGGAGTGAAGCTTTCTTT.

The chain combines TRBV6-4 with TRBJ1-2; D possibly corresponds to TRBD1 (6 bases). Germline assignment: CDR1 MRHNA and CDR2 SNTAGT. Trimming cost V 5 bases and J 4 bases, with 17 bases left between them. This CDR3 region has 15 residues. Written as DNA, the CDR3 is TGTGCCAGCAGTCCTACAGGGACGGGGGGCTATGGCTACACCTTC. Its translation: CASSPTGTGGYGYTF.

This clone was seen a single time. The chain recombines TRBV19 with TRBJ1-1; D remains ambiguous. The germline V gene encodes CDR1 LNHDA and CDR2 SQIVND (reference sequence). The V gene lost 6 bases and the J gene lost 1 base, with 18 bases spanning the gap. The CDR3 extends over 16 amino acids. Here the CDR3 DNA reads TGTGCCAGTAGCCTGGCGGCCGGGGTACCGAACACTGAAGCTTTCTTT. This gives the protein CASSLAAGVPNTEAFF.

The genes are TRBV4-3 and TRBJ1-4, with D tentatively TRBD1 (6 bases). The germline V gene encodes CDR1 LGHNA and CDR2 YSLEER. Trimming stripped 0 bases from V and 3 bases from J, with 11 bases between. The CDR3 extends over 16 amino acids. CDR3 DNA sequence: TGCGCCAGCAGCCAAGAATGGGGGCGGCCTAATGAAAAACTGTTTTTT. The encoded protein is CASSQEWGRPNEKLFF.

This chain joins TRBV10-1 and TRBJ2-1; a possible D gene is TRBD2 (5 bases). V gave up 0 bases and J gave up 10 bases, with 10 bases separating them. Germline-derived CDR1 and CDR2 are WNHNN and SYGVQD (reference sequence). The CDR3 is 13 amino acids. Written as DNA, the CDR3 is TGCGCCAGCAGTGAGTCGAGAGGGTGGGAGCAGTTCTTC. Residues: CASSESRGWEQFF.

This clone came up once. The chain couples TRBV19 to TRBJ1-1; 11 positions match TRBD1. The CDR3 totals 13 residues. Germline CDR1 and CDR2: LNHDA and SQIVND (reference sequence). The CDR3 nucleotides are TGTGGGACAGGGGGCGCGGGGGGAACTGAAGCTTTCTTT. It specifies CGTGGAGGTEAFF.

The chain uses TRBV29-1 and TRBJ1-3, with a tentative D call TRBD1 (5 bases). The V end was cut by 6 bases, the J end by 8 bases, with 17 bases between. This CDR3 has 13 residues. Germline assignment: CDR1 SQVTM and CDR2 ANQGSEA. CDR3: CSVRQPLRDTIYF. The CDR3 DNA reads TGCAGCGTGAGACAGCCCCTACGGGACACCATATATTTT.

The genes are TRBV6-1 and TRBJ2-2; D possibly corresponds to TRBD2 (6 bases). The CDR3 extends over 14 amino acids. V lost 7 bases to trimming and J lost 3 bases, with 12 bases between them. Germline V gene data show CDR1 as MNHNS and CDR2 as SASEGT. DNA for the CDR3: TGTGCCAGCATGGAGGGTGCCGACACCGGGGAGCTGTTTTTT. Protein sequence: CASMEGADTGELFF.

The chain has TRBV19 and TRBJ1-1; 11 bases match TRBD1. V lost 7 bases to trimming and J lost 5 bases; unmatched junction nucleotides: 3. The CDR3 sequence is 13 residues long. Germline V gene lookup returns CDR1 LNHDA and CDR2 SQIVND (reference sequence). The CDR3 nucleotides read TGTGCCAGTACCGGGACAGGGGGAACTGAAGCTTTCTTT. Translated, it gives CASTGTGGTEAFF. Together with reference TRBV19 and TRBJ1-1, the CDR3 gives the full variable domain: DGGITQSPKYLFRKEGQNVTLSCEQNLNHDAMYWYRQDPGQGLRLIYYSQIVNDFQKGDIAEGYSVSREKKESFPLTVTSAQKNPTAFYLCASTGTGGTEAFFGQGTRLTVV.

The chain employs TRBV5-6 and TRBJ1-5, with TRBD1 matching 7 bases. This CDR3 contains 15 residues. Germline values: CDR1 SGHDT, CDR2 YYEEEE. V shed 5 bases, J shed 5 bases, and the junction held 10 bases outside the gene matches. The CDR3 DNA sequence: TGTGCCAGCAGTTCGTCGGGACAGATTTATCAGCCCCAGCATTTT. This sequence encodes CASSSSGQIYQPQHF.

The chain joins TRBV6-4 to TRBJ2-3; no firm D call. This CDR3 is 12 amino acids long. V lost 11 bases and J 5 bases, leaving 14 bases between the germline ends. Germline CDR1 MRHNA, CDR2 SNTAGT. CDR3 amino acids: CAAHLIGDTQYF. The CDR3 region has the DNA TGTGCCGCCCACCTGATCGGAGATACGCAGTATTTT.

The V and J genes are TRBV11-2 and TRBJ2-7; 7 bases line up with TRBD2. Germline lookup yields CDR1 SGHAT and CDR2 FQNNGV. Germline trimming cut 3 bases from V and 0 bases from J; bases unmatched to any gene: 8. CDR3 length: 16 amino acids. The CDR3 region is CASSLGGGVLSYEQYF. Written as DNA, the CDR3 is TGTGCCAGCAGCTTGGGGGGAGGGGTCCTCTCCTACGAGCAGTACTTC.